This T cell receptor beta chain was obtained from a study of shared T cell receptors in the human thymus. The data were produced by immunoSEQ multiplex PCR, yet TCRdb's version contains in-frame clones alone and is incomplete. The sample gives about 660,000 clones, approximately 88% of which show up once; about 0.01% is in the top ten. Per the germline V gene, CDR1 is SNHLY and CDR2 is FYNNEI. The length of the CDR3 is 14 residues. Trimming cost V 7 bases and J 12 bases; bases outside gene matches: 15. The sample also formed part of further work on human thymus T cells. From that second work: Among the donors, all were healthy Finnish infants having corrective surgery for congenital heart defects. Resections from corrective heart surgery provided thymus tissue. Thymic and blood repertoires appeared to carry a bias in their V and J gene usage. There were highly overlapping thymic repertoires among unrelated individuals, as related research reported.

This clonotype was sampled from a boy under three years old with a congenital heart defect. Sequencing was performed on thymocytes. V usage is TRBV2 and J usage is TRBJ2-1; 7 nucleotides line up with TRBD2. The CDR3 spells CASIASGWDGGQFF. The CDR3 DNA reads TGTGCCAGCATAGCTAGCGGCTGGGATGGCGGGCAGTTCTTC.